A selection of T cell receptor beta chains follows, all from one sample in a study of OX40 agonist ivuxolimab in advanced cancers. Profiling relied on immunoSEQ multiplex PCR, and the TCRdb table lists in-frame clones only, not all of them. The sample consists of some 42,000 clones, roughly four fifths of them appearing once. The material sequenced was CD4+ or CD8+ T cells sorted from blood, taken in a trial of the OX40 agonist ivuxolimab. These receptors all come from an adult with an advanced solid tumor such as melanoma, head and neck, liver or kidney cancer. The CDR3 runs from the conserved cysteine through the conserved F or W. Each record gives: V gene, CDR3 length, J gene, clone size, D gene, CDR3 DNA, CDR3 protein. D genes are given only for firm matches. Clone size, where shown, is once, few, many, or a class for clones that have expanded.

TRBV29-1	13	TRBJ1-5	medium-sized	NA	TGCAGCGCTGGATGGGGAAGCAATCAGCCCCAGCATTTT	CSAGWGSNQPQHF
TRBV7-2	15	TRBJ1-1	NA	NA	TGTGCCAGCAGCTTAGTGAGGGTTGCCGACACTGAAGCTTTCTTT	CASSLVRVADTEAFF
TRBV29-1	13	TRBJ1-1	NA	NA	TGCAGCGTGGGCCTAGGAGGGAACACTGAAGCTTTCTTT	CSVGLGGNTEAFF
TRBV14	16	TRBJ2-7	NA	NA	TGTGCCAGCAGCCAAGTCCCCTTTCAAAGCTCCTACGAGCAGTACTTC	CASSQVPFQSSYEQYF
TRBV2	12	TRBJ2-7	few	NA	TGTGCCAGCAGCCGCCTCATGGGCGAGCAGTACTTC	CASSRLMGEQYF
TRBV5-5	14	TRBJ2-3	NA	NA	TGTGCCAGCAGCTTGGGAGCTAGCACAGATACGCAGTATTTT	CASSLGASTDTQYF
TRBV2	14	TRBJ1-5	NA	NA	TGTGCCAGCAGACCTAGGACAGGCAATCAGCCCCAGCATTTT	CASRPRTGNQPQHF
TRBV20-1	11	TRBJ2-7	NA	NA	TGCAGTGCTAGGTGGGGAGGCGAGCAGTACTTC	CSARWGGEQYF
TRBV6-5	15	TRBJ1-2	NA	NA	TGTGCCAGCAGCACCCAGGGTTTATCCTACTATGGCTACACCTTC	CASSTQGLSYYGYTF
TRBV5-1	13	TRBJ1-1	few	NA	TGCGCCAGCAGCGCGGAGATCGGCACTGAAGCTTTCTTT	CASSAEIGTEAFF
TRBV18	11	TRBJ1-1	few	NA	TGTGCCAGCTCTTTCGGGGCTGAAGCTTTCTTT	CASSFGAEAFF
TRBV7-2	14	TRBJ1-2	NA	TRBD1	TGTGCCAGCAGCGCGGGACAGACGCTTCGTGGCTACACCTTC	CASSAGQTLRGYTF
TRBV5-1	13	TRBJ1-1	NA	NA	TGCGCCAGCAGCTTGGGTGCGGACACTGAAGCTTTCTTT	CASSLGADTEAFF
TRBV5-1	14	TRBJ1-2	few	TRBD1	TGCGCCAGCTCCGGTGGACAGGGGGGCTATGGCTACACCTTC	CASSGGQGGYGYTF
TRBV4-2	13	TRBJ1-2	NA	TRBD1	TGTGCCAGCAGCGACAGGGGAGAATATGGCTACACCTTC	CASSDRGEYGYTF
TRBV9	16	TRBJ2-1	once	TRBD2	TGTGCCAGTCCCCAGCTGCTTAGCGGGAGACACAATGAGCAGTTCTTC	CASPQLLSGRHNEQFF
TRBV7-9	14	TRBJ2-2	NA	NA	TGTGCCAGCAGCCGATATGAAGCCACAGGGGAGCTGTTTTTT	CASSRYEATGELFF
TRBV19	15	TRBJ2-7	NA	TRBD1	TGTGCCAGTAGTAAAAGACAGGGGACCTCCTACGAGCAGTACTTC	CASSKRQGTSYEQYF
TRBV5-1	16	TRBJ2-2	once	TRBD1	TGCGCCAGCAGCTTGCTTCAGGGGGCGGTCACCGGGGAGCTGTTTTTT	CASSLLQGAVTGELFF
TRBV5-1	15	TRBJ1-5	NA	NA	TGCGCCAGCAGCCTGGGGACGCCGGGGCATCAGCCCCAGCATTTT	CASSLGTPGHQPQHF
TRBV5-4	14	TRBJ1-2	NA	NA	TGTGCCAGCAGCTTATCTGGCGCTAACTATGGCTACACCTTC	CASSLSGANYGYTF
TRBV25-1	13	TRBJ1-1	NA	NA	TGTGCCAGCAGTGAATACAGGGGCACTGAAGCTTTCTTT	CASSEYRGTEAFF
TRBV7-6	13	TRBJ1-5	NA	TRBD1	TGTGCCAGCAGCCAGACAGGGATGCAGCCCCAGCATTTT	CASSQTGMQPQHF
TRBV6-1	16	TRBJ1-5	few	TRBD1	TGTGCCAGCAGTGAAATCGGACAGGGGAGAAATCAGCCCCAGCATTTT	CASSEIGQGRNQPQHF
TRBV5-1	15	TRBJ2-1	NA	NA	TGCGCCAGCAGCTCATCCTTTACTAGCATGCCCGAGCAGTTCTTC	CASSSSFTSMPEQFF
TRBV7-8	12	TRBJ2-1	NA	NA	TGTGCCAGCAGCTTAGTGGGGAATGAGCAGTTCTTC	CASSLVGNEQFF
TRBV7-6	13	TRBJ1-2	NA	NA	TGTGCCAGCAGCCCCCGCGAGGGGTATGGCTACACCTTC	CASSPREGYGYTF
TRBV5-4	16	TRBJ2-2	NA	NA	TGTGCCAGCACCAGGGGGACTGCCGCCAACACCGGGGAGCTGTTTTTT	CASTRGTAANTGELFF
TRBV27	14	TRBJ1-4	NA	TRBD1	TGTGCCAGTGCCGGGACAGGGGGGACTGAAAAACTGTTTTTT	CASAGTGGTEKLFF
TRBV11-1	11	TRBJ1-2	NA	NA	TGTGCCAGCAGCTCCCGAGGTGGCTACACCTTC	CASSSRGGYTF
TRBV7-9	14	TRBJ2-3	NA	NA	TGTGCCAGCAGCTTAGCGGGAGGCACAGATACGCAGTATTTT	CASSLAGGTDTQYF
TRBV19	16	TRBJ2-4	NA	NA	TGTGCCAGTAGTATAGCACGGGCTACCTTCAAAAACATTCAGTACTTC	CASSIARATFKNIQYF
TRBV5-1	14	TRBJ2-7	once	NA	TGCGCCAGCAGCGCAACGGGGGTCGGCTACGAGCAGTACTTC	CASSATGVGYEQYF
TRBV6-4	16	TRBJ2-3	once	NA	TGTGCCAGCACCTTGCCCCAAATAGCTAGCACAGATACGCAGTATTTT	CASTLPQIASTDTQYF
TRBV2	15	TRBJ2-2	medium-sized	NA	TGTGCCAGCAGTGTTGGACAGAGAGGCACCGGGGAGCTGTTTTTT	CASSVGQRGTGELFF
TRBV18	16	TRBJ1-3	once	NA	TGTGCCAGCTCACCTTCAGGGGCATCCTCTGGAAACACCATATATTTT	CASSPSGASSGNTIYF
TRBV4-1	12	TRBJ2-1	NA	NA	TGCGCCAGCAGCCAATTCCGGGGTGAGCAGTTCTTC	CASSQFRGEQFF
TRBV6-6	14	TRBJ1-2	NA	NA	TGTGCCAGCAGTACCTGGACGGGCTCTAATGGCTACACCTTC	CASSTWTGSNGYTF
TRBV19	15	TRBJ1-1	once	NA	TGTGCCAGTAGTATAGGGACAGCGATTGACACTGAAGCTTTCTTT	CASSIGTAIDTEAFF
TRBV5-1	14	TRBJ1-1	NA	TRBD1	TGCGCCAGCAGCTCGGGACAGCAAAACACTGAAGCTTTCTTT	CASSSGQQNTEAFF
TRBV7-2	15	TRBJ2-7	NA	TRBD2	TGTGCCAGCAGCTTAGTTTCGCGGGAGGGCCACGAGCAGTACTTC	CASSLVSREGHEQYF
TRBV15	17	TRBJ2-5	NA	TRBD2	TGTGCCACCAGCAGAGTTCTTCTAGCGGGAGGACGAGAGACCCAGTACTTC	CATSRVLLAGGRETQYF
TRBV15	15	TRBJ1-4	NA	NA	TGTGCCACCAGCAGAGGTTCCGGGGGTGGTGAAAAACTGTTTTTT	CATSRGSGGGEKLFF
TRBV11-1	11	TRBJ2-1	NA	NA	TGTGCCAGCAGCCCCGGGGCGGCAAAGTTCTTC	CASSPGAAKFF
TRBV2	14	TRBJ2-1	NA	NA	TGTGCCAGCAGTGGGGGGTTCTCCTACAATGAGCAGTTCTTC	CASSGGFSYNEQFF
TRBV4-2	15	TRBJ1-1	NA	NA	TGTGCCAGCAGCCCCACAGGGTTGGGGGGCACTGAAGCTTTCTTT	CASSPTGLGGTEAFF